Described below is a single T cell receptor beta chain sequence and its context. Its specificity is unknown. These data are taken from a study of cytomegalovirus exposure and HLA in healthy donors. The study, taken as a whole, reports: Presence/absence analyses took donor sequencing depth as roughly uniform. Trimming of TCR beta V- and J-genes showed a link, identified in a later analysis, to a missense DCLRE1C variant. Accounts indicate the classifier identified cytomegalovirus status with strong specificity and sensitivity. In vitro assays verified that three CMV-associated chains recognized CMV antigens specifically.

The germline CDR1 and CDR2 sequences are SGDLS and YYNGEE. With 3 bases removed from V and 3 bases from J, the gap between germline ends came to 10 bases. This CDR3 contains 14 residues. Primers for the PCR totalled 60 Vbeta and 13 Jbeta. The method was immunoSEQ multiplex PCR; TCRdb's version includes in-frame clones alone and lacks a portion of them. Of 70,000 to 95,000 clones in the sample, roughly 80% were seen once. The source material was PBMCs. V and J are TRBV9 and TRBJ2-1, with TRBD1 as a possible D gene (6 bases). This receptor was taken from a man aged 35 to 55 in good health and CMV-seronegative. The chain's CDR3 is CASSGTGYYNEQFF. CDR3 bases: TGTGCCAGCAGCGGAACAGGGTACTACAATGAGCAGTTCTTC.